The TCR beta chain under discussion was sequenced for a study of shared clonotypes between healthy human individuals (dated by TCRdb to the early 2020s). General notes on the study: The cohort comprised a couple of women and a few men aged 18 to 49 years. Per donor, three plates each were used for CD4 naive and CD4 memory, two for CD8 naive, and one for CD8 memory. To estimate repertoire size and how much clonotype sharing occurs between individuals, the study deeply sequenced the blood TCR repertoires of several healthy adults. Libraries were prepared and TCR repertoires were sequenced by different laboratories using diverse techniques, in order to increase sequencing depth and limit assay-specific biases. Leukapheresis yielded between about 0.9 and 10 billion PBMCs per donor.

The germline V gene specifies MGHDK as CDR1 and SYGVNS as CDR2. The V and J ends are trimmed by 1 base and 7 bases, leaving 8 bases between them. Counted from cysteine to phenylalanine, this CDR3 has 13 amino acids. The entry retains the CDR3 DNA only, 39 bases that are in frame from base 1. Note on this clone: The antigen it recognizes is unknown. No base-level quality is on record; no much larger clone is a single base apart.

Donors were healthy HIV-negative adults with no recently reported acute infections or vaccinations. Every donor was a Caucasian adult residing in Nashville, Tennessee, USA. Magnetic negative selection was used to enrich CD4+ T cells, after which naive cells were positively selected on CD45RA and the negative fraction became the memory subset. After blood collection by leukapheresis, PBMCs were isolated using Ficoll-Histopaque density gradient centrifugation and then cryopreserved in the vapor phase of liquid nitrogen. Analytical flow cytometry was used to check the purity and quantity of every magnetically sorted T cell population. Each sorted fraction had its genomic DNA isolated and then quantified by UV absorbance on a Nanodrop 2000c. TCR CDR3 regions were amplified from genomic DNA by multiplex PCR using the deep immunoSEQ assay. For each cell subset, the extracted genomic DNA was distributed evenly across all wells of several immunoSEQ 96-well plates, and each plate served as one replicate. For sorted subsets, 150 to 250 ng genomic DNA, equal to about 30,000 T cell genomes, was loaded into each replicate PCR. Purified libraries were quantified with a Qubit 3.0 fluorometer, sized on a Bioanalyzer 2100, and re-quantified with the KAPA Library Quantification kit. Each immunoSEQ 96-well plate was sequenced on its own single-read 150-cycle Illumina NextSeq 550 flow cell. For the original study's pipeline: The immunoSEQ output contained only junctional sequences without quality scores, so filtering could not match that applied to full-length reads. Sequences were annotated with PyIR, a Python wrapper for IgBLAST v1.9, and V/J genes and CDR3 were assigned using IMGT germline references. Any read was removed if the V/J assignment was weak (E-value above 1e-6), the CDR3 was missing, or the read contained stop codons, out-of-frame junctions, or ambiguous translated residues. V3J clonotypes were defined by identical inferred V gene, J gene, and CDR3 amino acid sequence. The percentage overlap between two repertoires was calculated by dividing the number of shared unique clonotypes by the size of the smaller repertoire. Three approaches were used to assess repertoire richness: RTK rarefaction, the Chao1 estimator, and Recon v2.1 estimates of unobserved clonotypes. OLGA was used to compute generation probabilities for all TCRbeta clonotypes that the gDNA method yielded from several donors. TCRdb obtained this table from immuneACCESS and retained in-frame rearrangements with V and J assigned. These tables miss some clones; where compared with another copy, unresolved V genes account for less than half of the shortfall, and the remainder is unexplained. D and trimming come from the DNA, and the V and J calls and clone size come from that table. The sample table records around 2.3 million clones; around 95% of these occur just once. The ten largest clonotypes hold roughly 0.13% of the sample.

General conclusions and limits of the study: Naive subsets generally had larger estimated clonotype richness than memory subsets. Even with the large sequencing depth, rarefaction of the sorted-subset datasets indicated that sequencing was incomplete. Pairwise subsampling led to the expectation that sequencing depth would affect the degree of clonotype sharing among donors. Sampling was restricted to blood, and TCR repertoires in tissue are likely to differ from TCR repertoires in blood. Higher generation probabilities were observed for clonotypes shared by all four sorted-subset donors than for non-shared clonotypes. Across a handful of donors, 5% to 6% of naive CD4, around 3.3% of naive CD8, roughly 2.3% of memory CD4, and approximately 0.42% of memory CD8 clonotypes were shared. Because the study included a small number of donors, the genetic and exposure-history diversity represented was limited.

What was sequenced was naive CD4+ T cells sorted from blood. The label giving this sample's cell subset or site can be read as: CD45RA+ positively selected. The chain employs TRBV25-1 and TRBJ1-5; no D segment can be confidently identified. This TCR was sampled from a young man in good health. The CDR3 corresponds to CASSEWGGQPQHF. The DNA reads TGTGCCAGCAGTGAATGGGGTGGACAGCCCCAGCATTTT.